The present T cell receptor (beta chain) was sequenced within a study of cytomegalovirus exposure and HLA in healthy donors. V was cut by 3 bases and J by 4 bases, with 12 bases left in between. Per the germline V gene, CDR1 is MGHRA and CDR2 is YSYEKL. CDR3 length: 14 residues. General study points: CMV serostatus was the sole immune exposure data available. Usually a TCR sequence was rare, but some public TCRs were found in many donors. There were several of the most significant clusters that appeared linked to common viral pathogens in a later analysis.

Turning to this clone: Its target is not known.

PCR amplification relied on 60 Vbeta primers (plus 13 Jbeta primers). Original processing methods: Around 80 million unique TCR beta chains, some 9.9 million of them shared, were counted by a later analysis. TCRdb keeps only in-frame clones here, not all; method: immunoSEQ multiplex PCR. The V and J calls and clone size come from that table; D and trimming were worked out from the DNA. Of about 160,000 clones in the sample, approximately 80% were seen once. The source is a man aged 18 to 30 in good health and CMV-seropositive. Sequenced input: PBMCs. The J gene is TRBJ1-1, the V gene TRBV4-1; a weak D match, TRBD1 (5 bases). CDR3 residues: CASSHVQESTEAFF. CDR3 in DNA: TGCGCCAGCAGCCATGTACAGGAGAGCACTGAAGCTTTCTTT.